Following are 9 T cell receptor beta chains from one sample sequenced in a study of blood T cell repertoires in COVID-19. Method: immunoSEQ multiplex PCR; TCRdb's copy keeps in-frame clones and lacks some. The sample contains some 220,000 clones, 84% of which appear only once. The sequencing sample was made of peripheral blood. These receptors originate from a man aged 45 to 65 with active or convalescent COVID-19.

V gene TRBV2 combines with J gene TRBJ2-1; 9 bases align to TRBD1. CDR1 and CDR2 (germline): SNHLY, FYNNEI. V shed 5 bases, J shed 1 base, and the junction held 3 bases outside the gene matches. CDR3 length: 15 amino acids. DNA for the CDR3: TGTGCCAGCAGTCCCGGGACAGGGTCCTACAATGAGCAGTTCTTC. It specifies CASSPGTGSYNEQFF.

This chain uses TRBV5-1 with TRBJ2-5; the D is unclear. CDR1 and CDR2 from the germline V gene are SGHRS and YFSETQ. The CDR3 totals 12 residues. V lost 7 bases and J 5 bases, leaving 12 bases between the germline ends. CDR3: CASSLPGETQYF. Here the CDR3 DNA reads TGCGCCAGCTCCCTCCCCGGGGAGACCCAGTACTTC.

J is TRBJ2-3 and V is TRBV5-1, with 7 bases lining up with TRBD2. The CDR3 covers 12 residues. V trimming: 7 bases; J trimming: 5 bases; junction bases outside the gene matches: 4. The germline V gene encodes CDR1 SGHRS and CDR2 YFSETQ. CDR3 nucleotides: TGCGCCAGCGGGAGGGCAGTAGATACGCAGTATTTT. Protein sequence: CASGRAVDTQYF.

The rearrangement links TRBV7-2 to TRBJ2-2, with 7 bases identical to TRBD2. This CDR3 has 15 amino acids. Per the germline V gene, CDR1 is SGHTA and CDR2 is FQGNSA. J gave up 4 bases and V 4 bases, and 6 bases lay outside the gene matches. CDR3 sequence reads: CASSSTSSTTGELFF. The CDR3 DNA is TGTGCCAGCAGCTCGACTAGCTCGACCACCGGGGAGCTGTTTTTT.

This clone was seen a few times. The CDR3 coding sequence is TGCAGTGCTACTATAGAAAGAGCTTTCTTT. It specifies CSATIERAFF. The chain carries TRBV20-1 and TRBJ1-1; no reliable D call. V dropped 4 bases and J dropped 10 bases, with 10 bases sitting between them. The CDR3 runs to 10 residues. Germline V gene lookup returns CDR1 DFQATT and CDR2 SNEGSKA (reference sequence).

On this clone itself: Germline and junction disagree at one end, which may indicate a read error. J is TRBJ2-5 and V is TRBV7-7; TRBD1 matches at 9 bases. The CDR3 runs 15 residues. The germline gives CDR1 SSHAT, CDR2 FNYEAQ (reference sequence). In DNA, the CDR3 is TGTGCTAGCAGCTCGTCGACAGGGGGTTGGGAGACCCAGTACTTC. Protein: CASSSSTGGWETQYF.

This rearrangement joins TRBV18 to TRBJ2-7; D gene uncertain. Deletions cut 3 bases from V and 0 bases from J, with 9 bases between. The CDR3 spans 14 residues. Germline V gene sequence: CDR1 KGHSH, CDR2 LQKENI. Here the CDR3 DNA reads TGTGCCAGCTCACCGGCAGCGAGCTCCTACGAGCAGTACTTC. Its translation: CASSPAASSYEQYF.

The chain carries TRBV11-2 and TRBJ2-1; perhaps TRBD2 as D (5 bases). The CDR3 contains 18 residues. Looked up from germline, CDR1 is SGHAT and CDR2 is FQNNGV. V was shortened by 3 bases and J by 5 bases, with 23 bases between the two germline ends. The CDR3 coding sequence is TGTGCCAGCAGCTTTAGACCTTGGGAGAGCCCCGGGAACAATGAGCAGTTCTTC. As protein: CASSFRPWESPGNNEQFF.

The V call is TRBV6-2 or TRBV6-3, the J call TRBJ2-3; 10 nucleotides line up with TRBD2. The CDR3 totals 16 residues. From germline, CDR1 is MNHEY and CDR2 SVGEGT. Trimming removed 4 bases from V and 4 bases from J; junction bases left unmatched: 8. The CDR3 coding sequence is TGTGCCAGCAGTTCCAATAGCGGGGGGATGGCAGATACGCAGTATTTT. It yields the protein CASSSNSGGMADTQYF.